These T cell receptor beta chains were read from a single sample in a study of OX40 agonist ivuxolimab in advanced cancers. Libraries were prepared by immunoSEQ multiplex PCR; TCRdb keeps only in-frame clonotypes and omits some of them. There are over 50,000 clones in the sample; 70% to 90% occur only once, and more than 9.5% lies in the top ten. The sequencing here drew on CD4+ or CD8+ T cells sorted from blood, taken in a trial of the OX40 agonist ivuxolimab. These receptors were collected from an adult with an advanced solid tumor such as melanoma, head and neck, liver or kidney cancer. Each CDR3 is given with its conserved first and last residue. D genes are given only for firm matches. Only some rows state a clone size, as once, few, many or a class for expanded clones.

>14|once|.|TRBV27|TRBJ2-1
CASSWGYSYNEQFF
TGTGCCAGCAGCTGGGGGTACTCCTACAATGAGCAGTTCTTC
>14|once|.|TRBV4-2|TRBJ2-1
CASSQERWGAWQFF
TGTGCCAGCAGCCAAGAGAGGTGGGGGGCCTGGCAGTTCTTC
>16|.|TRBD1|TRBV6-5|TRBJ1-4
CASSYLDRGRNEKLFF
TGTGCCAGCAGTTACTTGGACAGGGGGCGTAATGAAAAACTGTTTTTT
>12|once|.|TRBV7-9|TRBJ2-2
CASSLDGGELFF
TGTGCCAGCAGCTTAGATGGCGGGGAGCTGTTTTTT
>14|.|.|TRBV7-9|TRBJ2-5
CASSFPVDQETQYF
TGTGCCAGCAGCTTCCCGGTGGACCAAGAGACCCAGTACTTC
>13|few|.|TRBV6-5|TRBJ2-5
CATEEGQKETQYF
TGTGCCACCGAGGAGGGCCAGAAAGAGACCCAGTACTTC
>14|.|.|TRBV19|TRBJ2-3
CASSSGGGPDTQYF
TGTGCCAGCTCAAGTGGGGGGGGGCCAGATACGCAGTATTTT
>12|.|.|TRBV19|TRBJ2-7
CASSSGAYEQYF
TGTGCCAGTAGTAGCGGAGCCTACGAGCAGTACTTC
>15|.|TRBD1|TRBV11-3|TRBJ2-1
CASSLRTGSYNEQFF
TGTGCCAGCAGCTTAAGGACAGGCTCCTACAATGAGCAGTTCTTC
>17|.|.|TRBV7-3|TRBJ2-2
CASSLRARNANTGELFF
TGTGCCAGCAGCTTAAGGGCCAGAAACGCGAACACCGGGGAGCTGTTTTTT
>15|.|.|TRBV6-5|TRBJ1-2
CASSTGTVANYGYTF
TGTGCCAGCAGTACCGGGACGGTAGCTAACTATGGCTACACCTTC
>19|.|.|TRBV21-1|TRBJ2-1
CASSKAWTSGGLSYNEQFF
TGTGCCAGCAGCAAAGCATGGACTAGTGGGGGTCTATCCTACAATGAGCAGTTCTTC
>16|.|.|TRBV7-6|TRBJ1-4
CASSAPEGLLREKLFF
TGTGCCAGCAGCGCGCCGGAGGGCCTCCTTAGGGAAAAACTGTTTTTT
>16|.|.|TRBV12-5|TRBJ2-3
CASGLVQVVSTDTQYF
TGTGCTAGTGGTTTGGTACAGGTAGTTTCCACAGATACGCAGTATTTT
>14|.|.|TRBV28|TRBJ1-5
CASRIHGSNQPQHF
TGTGCCAGCAGGATACACGGGAGCAATCAGCCCCAGCATTTT
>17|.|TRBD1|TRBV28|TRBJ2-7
CASSLEFVGTADNEQYF
TGTGCCAGCAGTTTGGAGTTCGTCGGGACAGCCGATAACGAGCAGTACTTC
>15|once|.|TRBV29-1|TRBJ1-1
CSVGGGGTVNTEAFF
TGCAGCGTGGGAGGCGGGGGAACGGTAAACACTGAAGCTTTCTTT